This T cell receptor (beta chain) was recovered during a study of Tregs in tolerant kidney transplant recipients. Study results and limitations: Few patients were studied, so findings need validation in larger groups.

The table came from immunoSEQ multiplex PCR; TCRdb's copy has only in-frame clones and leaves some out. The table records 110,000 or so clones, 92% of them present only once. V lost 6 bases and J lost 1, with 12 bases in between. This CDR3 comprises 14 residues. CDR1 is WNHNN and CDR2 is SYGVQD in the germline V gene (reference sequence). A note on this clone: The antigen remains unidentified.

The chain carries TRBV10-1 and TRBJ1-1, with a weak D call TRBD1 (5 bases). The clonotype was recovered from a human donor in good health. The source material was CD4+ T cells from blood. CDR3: CASRAGPKNTEAFF. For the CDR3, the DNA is TGCGCCAGCAGAGCGGGACCCAAGAACACTGAAGCTTTCTTT.